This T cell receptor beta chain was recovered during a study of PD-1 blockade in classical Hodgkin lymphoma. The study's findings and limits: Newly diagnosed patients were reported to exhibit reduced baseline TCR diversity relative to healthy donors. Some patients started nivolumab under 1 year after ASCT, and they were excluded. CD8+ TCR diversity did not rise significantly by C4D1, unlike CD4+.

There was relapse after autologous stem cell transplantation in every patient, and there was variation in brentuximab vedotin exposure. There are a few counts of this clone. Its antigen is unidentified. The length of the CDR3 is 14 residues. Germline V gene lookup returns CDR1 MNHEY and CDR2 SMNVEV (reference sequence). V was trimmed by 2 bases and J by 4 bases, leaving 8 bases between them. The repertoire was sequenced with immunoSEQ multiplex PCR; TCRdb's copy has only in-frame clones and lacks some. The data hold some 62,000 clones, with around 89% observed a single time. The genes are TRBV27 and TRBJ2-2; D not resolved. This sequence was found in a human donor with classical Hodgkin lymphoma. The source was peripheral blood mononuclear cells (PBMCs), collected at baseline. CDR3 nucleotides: TGTGCCAGCAGTTTAGGGGATATCACCGGGGAGCTGTTTTTT. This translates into CASSLGDITGELFF.